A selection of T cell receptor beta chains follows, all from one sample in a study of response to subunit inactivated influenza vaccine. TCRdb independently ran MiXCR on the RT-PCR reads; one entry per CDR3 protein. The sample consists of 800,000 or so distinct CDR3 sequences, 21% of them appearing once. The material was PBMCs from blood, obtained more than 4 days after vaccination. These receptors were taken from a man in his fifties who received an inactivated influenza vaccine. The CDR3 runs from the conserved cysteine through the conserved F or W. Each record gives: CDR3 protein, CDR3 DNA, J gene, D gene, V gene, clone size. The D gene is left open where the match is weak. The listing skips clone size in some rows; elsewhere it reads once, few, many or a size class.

CSARDPPAAITDTQYF,TGCAGTGCTAGAGATCCACCAGCGGCGATCACAGATACGCAGTATTTT,TRBJ2-3,NA,TRBV20-1,NA
CASSTMGNEQFF,TGTGCCAGCAGTACGATGGGGAATGAGCAGTTCTTC,TRBJ2-1,NA,TRBV2,few
CASSLVQGSGEQYF,TGTGCCAGCAGTTTAGTCCAGGGATCGGGCGAGCAGTACTTC,TRBJ2-7,NA,TRBV12-3/TRBV12-4,NA
CATSDRTGYSEFF,TGTGCCACCAGTGACAGGACAGGGTATAGCGAGTTCTTC,TRBJ2-1,TRBD1,TRBV15,NA
CASNTGGNQPQHF,TGTGCCAGCAACACGGGGGGGAATCAGCCCCAGCATTTT,TRBJ1-5,NA,TRBV28,few
CSSSLAGNNEQFF,TGCTCCAGCAGCTTGGCCGGGAATAATGAGCAGTTCTTC,TRBJ2-1,NA,TRBV5-1,NA
CAISESTHSYEQYF,TGTGCCATCAGTGAGTCGACACACTCCTACGAGCAGTACTTC,TRBJ2-7,NA,TRBV10-3,few
CSASRLGPLTDTQYF,TGCAGTGCTAGTAGGCTCGGGCCTCTCACAGATACGCAGTATTTT,TRBJ2-3,NA,TRBV20-1,few
CASSQEVGGLTQTQYF,TGTGCCAGCAGCCAAGAGGTCGGGGGGCTCACTCAAACGCAGTATTTT,TRBJ2-3,NA,TRBV14,NA
CASSQVAGQPQHF,TGTGCCAGCAGCCAGGTCGCCGGTCAGCCCCAGCATTTT,TRBJ1-5,NA,TRBV12-3/TRBV12-4,few